This T cell receptor (beta chain) was found in a study of blood T cell repertoires in COVID-19. The overall study: PBMCs, B-cell-depleted T cells, or T cells were the source of the cDNA or gDNA that made up the material.

The CDR3 has 12 amino acids. Germline V gene data show CDR1 as SEHNR and CDR2 as FQNEAQ (reference sequence). V was shortened by 3 bases and J by 6 bases, with 6 bases between the two germline ends. Original analysis: From reference gene primer amplification, estimates of nucleated cell counts were derived. Profiling relied on immunoSEQ multiplex PCR, and the TCRdb table lists in-frame clones only, not all of them. V and J calls and clone size follow that table, whereas D and trimming were derived from the DNA. The sample carries 150,000 or so clones, 70% to 85% recorded once. The chain couples TRBV7-9 to TRBJ2-1; D possibly corresponds to TRBD2 (5 bases). Sequences were obtained from peripheral blood. This receptor was obtained from a woman aged 60 to 75 with acute or convalescent COVID-19. The CDR3 loop reads CASSFSGNEQFF. The CDR3 coding sequence is TGTGCCAGCAGCTTCAGCGGCAATGAGCAGTTCTTC.